The T cell receptor (beta chain) described here comes from a study of blood T cell repertoires in COVID-19. Overall study: There were acute and convalescent COVID-19 samples, and they came from the United States, Italy and Spain. PBMCs, B-cell-depleted T cells, or T cells were the source of the cDNA or gDNA that made up the material.

This CDR3 contains 16 residues. The germline V gene has CDR1 MNHEY and CDR2 SVGAGI. Trimming at V came to 0 bases and at J to 0 bases, leaving 2 bases not matched to a gene. Original processing methods: Amplification of reference gene primers provided the estimated nucleated cell counts. The assay was immunoSEQ multiplex PCR, and TCRdb's table has in-frame clones only and misses some. The V and J calls and clone size are taken from that table; D and trimming were inferred from the DNA. The table includes roughly 340,000 clones, around 92% detected once. The Seattle patients, enrolled during active infection, were followed longitudinally.

The V call is TRBV6-5, the J call TRBJ2-1; 7 bases are shared with TRBD2. Material: peripheral blood. The sequence was obtained from a woman in her 30s with COVID-19, enrolled during active disease. This CDR3 reads CASSYSGGSSYNEQFF. CDR3 nucleotides: TGTGCCAGCAGTTACTCGGGCGGGAGCTCCTACAATGAGCAGTTCTTC.